Each of the 19 T cell receptor beta chains below was sequenced from the same sample in a study of beta chain features in type 1 diabetes. Expressed TCRB transcripts were sequenced because the isolated RNA had all been reverse transcribed beforehand. Assay: immunoSEQ multiplex PCR; the TCRdb copy retains only in-frame clones and omits some. The repertoire holds under 500,000 clones, with about 30% as singletons. Sequenced: naive CD4+ T cells from blood. Receptor source: a man aged 18 to 35 in good health.

The rearrangement links TRBV29-1 to TRBJ2-3; no clear D gene. The CDR3 is 13 amino acids. Germline values: CDR1 SQVTM, CDR2 ANQGSEA. Trimming removed 4 bases from V and 0 bases from J, with 8 bases in between. This CDR3 is CSVVGYSTDTQYF. The CDR3, as DNA: TGCAGCGTTGTGGGCTACAGCACAGATACGCAGTATTTT.

This clone was picked up a small number of times. In DNA form, the CDR3 reads TGTGCCAGCCGCCTCTGGGGGACCCAGGGCTATGGCTACACCTTC. Residues: CASRLWGTQGYGYTF. This chain connects TRBV27 to TRBJ1-2; D possibly corresponds to TRBD1 (5 bases). This CDR3 is 15 amino acids long. Trimming cost V 8 bases and J 4 bases, with 20 bases left between them. In germline, CDR1 is MNHEY, CDR2 SMNVEV (reference sequence).

For this clone: The sample contains more than one DNA sequence encoding this CDR3. The V call is TRBV29-1, the J call TRBJ2-7; D possibly corresponds to TRBD2 (5 bases). The CDR3 totals 12 residues. CDR1 SQVTM and CDR2 ANQGSEA come from the germline V gene. Trimming took 4 bases from V and 2 from J, leaving 9 bases between them. This CDR3 reads CSVGRSAYEQYF. DNA of the CDR3: TGCAGCGTTGGTCGTAGCGCCTACGAGCAGTACTTC.

The rearrangement joins TRBV6-5 to TRBJ1-2, with D maybe TRBD1 (5 bases). The germline CDR1 and CDR2 sequences are MNHEY and SVGAGI. This CDR3 region has 13 residues. The V end was cut by 6 bases, the J end by 7 bases, with 15 bases between. The DNA of the CDR3 is TGTGCCAGCAGGGCATCAGGGATCTCTGGCTACACCTTC. This translates into CASRASGISGYTF.

The V and J genes are TRBV6-5 and TRBJ2-1, with TRBD2 matching 9 bases. Trimming at V came to 4 bases and at J to 0 bases, leaving 4 bases not matched to a gene. The length of the CDR3 is 16 residues. Germline V CDR1 and CDR2: MNHEY, SVGAGI. The CDR3 here is CASSLAGVFSYNEQFF. In nucleotides, the CDR3 is TGTGCCAGCAGTTTAGCGGGAGTCTTCTCCTACAATGAGCAGTTCTTC.

This clone was counted a few times. The rearrangement links TRBV7-9 to TRBJ2-7; D gene unclear. Trimming left V 6 bases short and J 10 bases short, with 16 bases between. Germline CDR1 SEHNR, CDR2 FQNEAQ (reference sequence). This CDR3 has 12 residues. DNA for the CDR3: TGTGCCAGCAGTCCCGACCGAGGCGGCCAGTACTTC. Translated, it gives CASSPDRGGQYF.

This clone was detected a few times. This chain links TRBV14 with TRBJ2-5, with 7 bases that match TRBD2. Trimming removed 3 bases from V and 4 bases from J; junction bases left unmatched: 8. The V gene's germline CDR1 is SGHDN and CDR2 FVKESK. The CDR3 consists of 15 residues. For the CDR3, the DNA is TGTGCCAGCAGCCAGTATTTGGGAGGGCCAGAGACCCAGTACTTC. Translating it yields CASSQYLGGPETQYF.

The chain carries TRBV5-1 and TRBJ2-3, with D hard to call. The CDR3 totals 11 residues. Trimming left V 4 bases short and J 2 bases short, with 2 bases between. Germline CDR1 and CDR2: SGHRS and YFSETQ. Here the CDR3 DNA reads TGCGCCAGCAGCCCCACAGATACGCAGTATTTT. It codes for CASSPTDTQYF.

The rearrangement links TRBV14 to TRBJ1-1; D gene uncertain. This CDR3 has 13 residues. V lost 4 bases to trimming and J lost 4 bases, with 10 bases between them. The germline gives CDR1 SGHDN, CDR2 FVKESK. CDR3 region: CASSLQGITEAFF. CDR3 bases: TGTGCCAGCAGCCTCCAAGGGATCACTGAAGCTTTCTTT.

V gene TRBV29-1 combines with J gene TRBJ2-3; 7 nucleotides match TRBD1. J was trimmed by 1 base and V by 4 bases; bases with no gene match: 11. This CDR3 has 16 residues. Looked up from germline, CDR1 is SQVTM and CDR2 is ANQGSEA. The CDR3 loop reads CSVVLRGFGGTDTQYF. The CDR3 nucleotides are TGCAGCGTTGTCCTCAGGGGGTTCGGGGGCACAGATACGCAGTATTTT.

This clone was detected only a few times. The chain employs TRBV7-9 and TRBJ2-1; D unclear. The CDR3 is 13 amino acids. V was clipped by 2 bases and J by 3 bases, with 5 bases between them. Per germline, CDR1 SEHNR and CDR2 FQNEAQ (reference sequence). This CDR3 reads CASSLFRYNEQFF. CDR3 bases: TGTGCCAGCAGCTTATTCCGCTACAATGAGCAGTTCTTC.

As concerns this clone: A read error may account for a junction end that differs from germline. This rearrangement joins TRBV20-1 to TRBJ1-3; TRBD1 might be the D (6 bases). Germline assignment: CDR1 DFQATT and CDR2 SNEGSKA (reference sequence). CDR3 length: 11 residues. CDR3 amino acids: CSARPTGTPIF. CDR3 coding DNA: TGCAGTGCTAGACCTACCGGGACACCAATCTTT.

This clone appeared a few times. CDR3 protein: CSVDSWGLSSYNEQFF. DNA of the CDR3: TGCAGCGTTGATAGTTGGGGTCTGAGCTCCTACAATGAGCAGTTCTTC. The V and J genes are TRBV29-1 and TRBJ2-1; D not resolved. Germline V gene data show CDR1 as SQVTM and CDR2 as ANQGSEA. V lost 3 bases and J lost 0, with 15 bases in between. The CDR3 is made up of 16 amino acids.

This clone turned up a few times. The V call is TRBV6-5, the J call TRBJ2-2, with D perhaps TRBD1 or TRBD2 (5 bases each). This CDR3 has 14 amino acids. Germline CDR1 MNHEY, CDR2 SVGAGI. V lost 2 bases and J 6 bases, leaving 10 bases between the germline ends. Here the CDR3 reads CASSYRGPPGELFF. The CDR3 DNA is TGTGCCAGCAGTTACCGGGGACCACCCGGGGAGCTGTTTTTT.

A few counts support this clone. V usage is TRBV21-1 and J usage is TRBJ2-1; the table's D call of TRBD2 was not tested on the DNA. TRBV21-1 is listed as a pseudogene. The CDR3 has 14 residues. This CDR3 reads CASLAGGPYNEQFF. CDR3 DNA sequence: TGTGCCAGCCTAGCGGGAGGGCCCTACAATGAGCAGTTCTTC.

The chain joins TRBV25-1 to TRBJ2-3; 9 nucleotides align to TRBD1. V lost 7 bases and J lost 4; bases outside the gene matches: 12. CDR1 and CDR2 from the germline V gene are MGHDK and SYGVNS. The CDR3 loop spans 16 amino acids. This chain's CDR3 is CASMTLGTGRADTQYF. The CDR3 bases are TGTGCCAGCATGACCTTGGGGACAGGGAGAGCAGATACGCAGTATTTT. Looking up the rest from reference TRBV25-1 and TRBJ2-3 gives the full variable domain: EADIYQTPRYLVIGTGKKITLECSQTMGHDKMYWYQQDPGMELHLIHYSYGVNSTEKGDLSSESTVSRIRTEHFPLTLESARPSHTSQYLCASMTLGTGRADTQYFGPGTRLTVL.

This clone came up a few times. The chain recombines TRBV9 with TRBJ2-1, with 9 bases fitting TRBD1. The CDR3 runs to 18 residues. V lost 0 bases and J lost 2; bases outside the gene matches: 9. The germline V gene encodes CDR1 SGDLS and CDR2 YYNGEE. CDR3 nucleotides: TGTGCCAGCAGCGTAGGCAACACCGGGACAGGGACCTACAATGAGCAGTTCTTC. Protein sequence: CASSVGNTGTGTYNEQFF.

The J gene is TRBJ2-7, the V gene TRBV10-3; 9 positions agree with TRBD1. Germline V gene data show CDR1 as ENHRY and CDR2 as SYGVKD. This CDR3 spans 13 amino acids. The J segment lost 9 bases and the V segment lost 10 bases, leaving 13 bases of the junction unmatched. This CDR3 is CASSRDRASWQYF. The CDR3 DNA sequence: TGTGCCAGCAGCCGGGACAGGGCCAGCTGGCAGTACTTC.

The V and J genes are TRBV4-1 and TRBJ1-1, with D unclear. The CDR3 runs to 14 residues. V shed 1 base and J shed 4 bases, with 10 bases lying between them. Germline CDR1 and CDR2: MGHRA and YSYEKL. CDR3 nucleotides: TGCGCCAGCAGCCAAGTAGGGTTCGCCACTGAAGCTTTCTTT. Amino acids: CASSQVGFATEAFF.